The next 5 T cell receptor beta chains were all read from a single sample in a study of blood T cell repertoires in COVID-19. The table came from immunoSEQ multiplex PCR; TCRdb's copy has only in-frame clones and leaves some out. This repertoire shows approximately 200,000 clones, around 89% found once; its top ten account for 4% to 5%. The sample comprised peripheral blood. Source of these receptors: a woman in her thirties with acute or convalescent COVID-19.

The chain combines TRBV7-9 with TRBJ2-3, with D maybe TRBD1 (5 bases). V lost 3 bases and J lost 5, with 15 bases in between. The CDR3 sequence is 15 residues long. Per germline, CDR1 SEHNR and CDR2 FQNEAQ (reference sequence). The CDR3 nucleotides read TGTGCCAGCAGCTTGGGGCGCACGGCACAAGATACGCAGTATTTT. This translates into CASSLGRTAQDTQYF.

This clone was detected only once. The chain employs TRBV28 and TRBJ2-1, with 13 bases aligning to TRBD2. Germline V gene sequence: CDR1 MDHEN, CDR2 SYDVKM. The CDR3 totals 14 residues. Unmatched junction bases numbered 4, after V lost 6 bases and J lost 8 bases. The CDR3 DNA sequence: TGTGCCAGCAGATGGACTAGCGGGAGTGATGAGCAGTTCTTC. Protein sequence: CASRWTSGSDEQFF.

V usage is TRBV30 and J usage is TRBJ2-7; possibly TRBD2 for D (6 bases). The ends were cut back, 2 bases at V and 3 bases at J, with 14 bases in the middle. In germline, CDR1 is GTSNPN, CDR2 SVGIG (reference sequence). The CDR3 is made up of 14 amino acids. CDR3 sequence (DNA): TGTGCCTGGAGTCAACCCGGGGGAGACTACGAGCAGTACTTC. It yields the protein CAWSQPGGDYEQYF.

The chain links TRBV5-1 to TRBJ2-1, with 8 bases lining up with TRBD2. Looked up from germline, CDR1 is SGHRS and CDR2 is YFSETQ. The CDR3 has 16 residues. With 0 bases clipped from V and 4 bases from J, the junction kept 6 bases outside the gene matches. The CDR3 DNA is TGCGCCAGCAGCTTGGATCCGGGACTAGAGTACAATGAGCAGTTCTTC. Translated: CASSLDPGLEYNEQFF.

In its sample, this clone was seen once. The chain joins TRBV5-8 to TRBJ1-1; the match to TRBD1 covers 7 bases. Looked up from germline, CDR1 is SGHTS and CDR2 is YDEGEE. This CDR3 is 14 amino acids long. Trimming removed 0 bases from V and 1 base from J; junction bases left unmatched: 0. The CDR3 is CASSLDRGNTEAFF. CDR3 nucleotides: TGTGCCAGCAGCTTGGACAGGGGGAACACTGAAGCTTTCTTT.